A single TCR beta chain is shown here with its context. V lost 5 bases to trimming and J lost 0 bases; unmatched junction nucleotides: 0. Germline V gene data show CDR1 as MNHEY and CDR2 as SMNVEV (reference sequence). The CDR3 extends over 13 amino acids. The sample is drawn from a study of cytomegalovirus exposure and HLA in healthy donors. Study overall: Per a later analysis, the 666 first-cohort and 95 to 150 validation repertoires shared one platform.

Here immunoSEQ multiplex PCR was the method, and the copy in TCRdb shows in-frame clones only, minus some. Seen here are 150,000 to 200,000 clones, roughly nine tenths observed once, and the top ten hold roughly 5.8%. The TCR comes from a woman in her thirties in good health and CMV-seronegative. The chain employs TRBV27 and TRBJ2-7, with 8 bases fitting TRBD2. The sample was PBMCs. This CDR3 reads CASSSGSSYEQYF. Written as DNA, the CDR3 is TGTGCCAGCAGTAGCGGGAGCTCCTACGAGCAGTACTTC.